The T cell receptor (beta chain) described here comes from a study of control samples from healthy donors and cancer patients. Measured with immunoSEQ multiplex PCR; TCRdb has only the in-frame clones, and not every one. The table has 35,000 to 55,000 clones, roughly 90% seen once. Germline lookup yields CDR1 GTSNPN and CDR2 SVGIG (reference sequence). Trimming took 4 bases from V and 8 from J, leaving 14 bases between them. The CDR3 extends over 12 amino acids. The origin of this receptor is a woman aged 40-49 years with head and neck cancer. Sample: PBMCs. V is TRBV30 and J is TRBJ1-1; tentatively, D is TRBD1 (5 bases). The CDR3 DNA follows: TGTGCCTGGATGCAGGGTTTTGGGGAAGCTTTCTTT. Translating gives CAWMQGFGEAFF. Supplemented by reference TRBV30 and TRBJ1-1, the full variable domain reads SQTIHQWPATLVQPVGSPLSLECTVEGTSNPNLYWYRQAAGRGLQLLFYSVGIGQISSEVPQNLSASRPQDRQFILSSKKLLLSDSGFYLCAWMQGFGEAFFGQGTRLTVV.